This T cell receptor (beta chain) comes out of a study of blood T cell repertoires in COVID-19. About the study: Samples came from the United States, Italy and Spain, spanning acute and convalescent COVID-19. In each case, the material was cDNA or gDNA derived from T cells, B-cell-depleted T cells, or PBMCs.

In the authors' methods: Amplification of reference gene primers provided the estimated nucleated cell counts. Here immunoSEQ multiplex PCR was the method, and the copy in TCRdb shows in-frame clones only, minus some. V and J calls and clone size are as listed in that table; D and trimming were resolved from the DNA. Of fewer than 200,000 clones listed, around 86% are singletons. J lost 4 bases, V lost 6 bases, and 6 bases had no gene match. From germline, CDR1 is WSHSY and CDR2 SAAADI. The CDR3 is 16 residues long. The Seattle patients, enrolled during active infection, were followed longitudinally. Material for sequencing was peripheral blood. The chain joins TRBV10-2 to TRBJ2-3; TRBD2 matches 14 bases. The clonotype comes from an elderly woman with COVID-19, enrolled during active disease. CDR3 loop: CASRPGLAGVADTQYF. The CDR3 nucleotides are TGCGCCAGCAGGCCGGGACTAGCGGGAGTAGCAGATACGCAGTATTTT.